Detailed here is one TCR beta chain. Its antigen is not known. This CDR3 is 17 amino acids long. Germline V gives CDR1 MNHEY, CDR2 SVGAGI. V was shortened by 6 bases and J by 3 bases, with 20 bases between the two germline ends. TCRdb re-derived calls from the 5' RACE reads in MiXCR, one entry per CDR3 protein. The table shows hundreds of thousands of distinct CDR3 sequences, with 20% to 30% occurring only once. The sample originates from a study of T-cell memory formation after mild COVID-19. The study's findings and limits: Pre-infection memory held some responding clones, suggesting pre-existing cross-reactive T cells responded. The authors left the SARS-CoV-2 specificity of second-wave clones peaking on day 37 unconfirmed.

Sequencing was carried out using PBMCs or a T cell subset sorted from them (not recorded which). The receptor was derived from an adult woman who had mild COVID-19 (a few samples of this study predate the infection). Cell type and time point are not known. The chain employs TRBV6-5 and TRBJ2-2; unclear D gene. CDR3 amino acids: CASSFAVRPWDTGELFF. The CDR3 region has the DNA TGTGCCAGCAGCTTCGCCGTGAGGCCTTGGGACACCGGGGAGCTGTTTTTT.